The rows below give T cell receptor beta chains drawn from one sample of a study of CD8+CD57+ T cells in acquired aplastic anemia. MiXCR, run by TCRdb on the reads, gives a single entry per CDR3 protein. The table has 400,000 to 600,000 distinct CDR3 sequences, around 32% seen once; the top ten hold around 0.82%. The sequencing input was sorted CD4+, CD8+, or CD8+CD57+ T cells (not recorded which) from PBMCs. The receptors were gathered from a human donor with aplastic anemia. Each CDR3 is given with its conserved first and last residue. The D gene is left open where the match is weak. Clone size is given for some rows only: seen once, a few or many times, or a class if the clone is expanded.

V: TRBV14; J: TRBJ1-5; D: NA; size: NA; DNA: TGTGCCAGCAGTTTAGCGGCAGGACAAAGCAATCAGCCCCAGCATTTT; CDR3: CASSLAAGQSNQPQHF
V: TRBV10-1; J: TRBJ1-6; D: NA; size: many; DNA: TGCGCCAGCAGTGAAAGGTCGAATTCACCCCTCCACTTT; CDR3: CASSERSNSPLHF
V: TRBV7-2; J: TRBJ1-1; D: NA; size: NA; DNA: TGTGCCAGCACCAGAGGGGGGACAGCTTTCTTT; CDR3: CASTRGGTAFF
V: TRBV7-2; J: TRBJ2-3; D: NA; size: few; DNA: TGTGCCAGCAGCTTCGCGGGGACTAGCACAGATACGCAGTATTTT; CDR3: CASSFAGTSTDTQYF
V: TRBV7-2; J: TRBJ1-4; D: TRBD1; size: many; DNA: TGTGCCAGCAGCGTAGCCGGGACAGGGTATGAAAAACTGTTTTTT; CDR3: CASSVAGTGYEKLFF
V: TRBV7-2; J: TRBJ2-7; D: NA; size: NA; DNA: TGTGCCAGCAGCTCCTTTTTGGAGCAGTACTTC; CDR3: CASSSFLEQYF
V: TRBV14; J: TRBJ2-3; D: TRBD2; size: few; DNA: TGTGCCAGCGGCCGACTAGCTCGGAGAGATACGCAGTATTTT; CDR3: CASGRLARRDTQYF
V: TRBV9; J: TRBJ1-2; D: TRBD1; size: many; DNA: TGTGCCAGCAGCGTAGCTACGACAGGGATCAATGGCTACACCTTC; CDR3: CASSVATTGINGYTF
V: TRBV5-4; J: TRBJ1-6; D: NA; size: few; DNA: TGTGCCAGCAGCCCGGGAGGGGTTAATGATTCACCCCTCCACTTT; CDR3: CASSPGGVNDSPLHF
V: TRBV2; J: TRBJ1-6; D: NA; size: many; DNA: TGTGCCAGTTTCCGGGACACCATTTCACCCCTCCACTTT; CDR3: CASFRDTISPLHF
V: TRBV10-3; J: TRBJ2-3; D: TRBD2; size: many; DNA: TGTGCCATCAGCTCTAGCGGGACTAGCACAGATACGCAGTATTTT; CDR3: CAISSSGTSTDTQYF
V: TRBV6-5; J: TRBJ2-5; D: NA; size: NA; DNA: TGTGCCAGCAGTTACTCGAGGCTCAAGCAAGAGACCCAGTACTTC; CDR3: CASSYSRLKQETQYF
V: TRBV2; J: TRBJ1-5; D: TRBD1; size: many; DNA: TGTGCCAGCAGGAGGGACAGGGGGGACAATCAGCCCCAGCATTTT; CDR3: CASRRDRGDNQPQHF
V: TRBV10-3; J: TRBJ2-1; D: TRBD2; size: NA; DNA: TGTGCCATCCCTGCCTGGACTAGCGGGGGGGCAGGAAATGAGCAGTTCTTC; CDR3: CAIPAWTSGGAGNEQFF
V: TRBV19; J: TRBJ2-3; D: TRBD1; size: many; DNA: TGTGCCAGTAGTACGGGACAGGGCACAGATACGCAGTATTTT; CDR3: CASSTGQGTDTQYF
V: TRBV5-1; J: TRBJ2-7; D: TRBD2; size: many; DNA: TGCGCCAGCAGCAAGACTAGCGGGATGTCAGAGCAGTACTTC; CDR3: CASSKTSGMSEQYF
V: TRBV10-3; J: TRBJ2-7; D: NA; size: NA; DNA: TGTGCCGCCTCACCACCTCCGTGCTCCTACGAGCAGTACTTC; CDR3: CAASPPPCSYEQYF
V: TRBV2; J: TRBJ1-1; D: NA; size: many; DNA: TGTGCCAGCAGGAGGGGGTTGGAGAACACTGAAGCTTTCTTT; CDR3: CASRRGLENTEAFF
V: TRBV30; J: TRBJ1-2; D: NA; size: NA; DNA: TGTGCCTGGAGTGGGGGATTCTATGGCTACACCTTC; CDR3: CAWSGGFYGYTF
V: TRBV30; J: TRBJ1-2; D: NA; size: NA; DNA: TGTGCCTGGAGTGTATCTGGCCCTAACTATGGCTACACCTTC; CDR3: CAWSVSGPNYGYTF
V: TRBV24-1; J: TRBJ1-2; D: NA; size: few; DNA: TGTGCCACCAGTTTAGGTGGGGCGGACCCTAACTATGGCTACACCTTC; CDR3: CATSLGGADPNYGYTF
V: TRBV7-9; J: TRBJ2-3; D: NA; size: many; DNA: TGTGCCAGCAGCGGAGGAAGTGGGGGTACGCAGTATTTT; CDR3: CASSGGSGGTQYF
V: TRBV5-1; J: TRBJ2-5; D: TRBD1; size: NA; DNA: TGCGCCAGCAGGTCGGACAGGGGGGGAGAGACCCAGTACTTC; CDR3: CASRSDRGGETQYF
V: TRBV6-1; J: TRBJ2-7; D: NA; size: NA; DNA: TGTGCCAGCCACGAGTCACCAAAGCGATACGAGCAGTACTTC; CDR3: CASHESPKRYEQYF
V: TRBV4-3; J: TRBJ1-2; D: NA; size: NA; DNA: TGCGCCAGCAGCCAAGAAATAGTCGCGGACTATGGCTACACCTTC; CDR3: CASSQEIVADYGYTF
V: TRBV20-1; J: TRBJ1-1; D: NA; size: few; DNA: TGCAGTGCTAGCGCCCATGTGCGCACTGAAGCTTTCTTT; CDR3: CSASAHVRTEAFF
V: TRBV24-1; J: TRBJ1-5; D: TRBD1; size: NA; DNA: TGTGCCACCCCCCAGGTTGTAACAAGACAGGGCTATAGGAATCAGCCCCGGCATTTT; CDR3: CATPQVVTRQGYRNQPRHF
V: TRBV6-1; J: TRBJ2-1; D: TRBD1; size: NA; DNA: TGTGCCAGCAGTGCCCCGGGACAGGGGAACAATGAGCAGTTCTTC; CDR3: CASSAPGQGNNEQFF
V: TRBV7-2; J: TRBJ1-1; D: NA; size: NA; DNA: TGTGCCTGCAGCTTAACCTACCTGAACACTGAAGCTTTCTTT; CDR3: CACSLTYLNTEAFF
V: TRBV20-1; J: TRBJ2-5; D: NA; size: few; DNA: TGCAGTGCTAGAGCCATGGGGGACCCCCTCAAGGAGACCCAGTACTTC; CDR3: CSARAMGDPLKETQYF
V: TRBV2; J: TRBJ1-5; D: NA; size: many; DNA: TGTGCCAGCAGAGGCAGCTCCTATCAGCCCCAGCATTTT; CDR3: CASRGSSYQPQHF
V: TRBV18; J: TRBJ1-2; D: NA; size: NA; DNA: TGTGCCAGCTCAACCGGGTTCTCCAGCGGGGGTGGCTACACCTTC; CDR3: CASSTGFSSGGGYTF
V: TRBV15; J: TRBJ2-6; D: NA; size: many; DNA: TGTGCCACCAGCGGGAGTCGGGGCGGCCACTCTGGGGCCAACGTCCTGACTTTC; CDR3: CATSGSRGGHSGANVLTF
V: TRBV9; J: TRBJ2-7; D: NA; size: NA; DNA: TGTGCCAGCAGCCCGGGCGCCGGTGGGGTGGGGGACGAGCAGTACTTC; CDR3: CASSPGAGGVGDEQYF
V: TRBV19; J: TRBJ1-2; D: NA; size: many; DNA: TGTGCCAGTAGATTTCAGAGTACTAACTATGGCTACACCTTC; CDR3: CASRFQSTNYGYTF
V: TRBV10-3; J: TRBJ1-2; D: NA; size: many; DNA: TGTGCCATCAGTGAGGTGGACGGGGGCTACACCTTC; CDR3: CAISEVDGGYTF
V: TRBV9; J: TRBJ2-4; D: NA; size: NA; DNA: TGTGCCAGCAGCGTAGGTTCCGCCGGGGAAAACATTCAGTACTTC; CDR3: CASSVGSAGENIQYF
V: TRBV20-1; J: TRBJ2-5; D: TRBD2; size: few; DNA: TGCAGTAAATGGGGACTAGCGGGACAAGAGACCCAGTACTTC; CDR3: CSKWGLAGQETQYF